This is a list of T cell receptor beta chains from one sample in a study of coeliac disease. Assay: immunoSEQ multiplex PCR; the TCRdb copy retains only in-frame clones and omits some. In the table there are approximately 2,000 clones, under 80% of which are singletons. The sample comprised lamina propria lymphocytes from the gut. Receptors were obtained from a woman aged 50 to 60 with celiac disease on a gluten-free diet. The CDR3 runs from the conserved cysteine through the conserved F or W. D genes are given only for firm matches. Not all rows give a size; the values are once, few, many and, for expanded clones, a class.

j_call clone_size v_call d_call cdr3_nt cdr3_aa
TRBJ1-1 NA TRBV2 TRBD1 TGTGCCAGCAGTAAGATGGGACAGGGGAACACTGAAGCTTTCTTT CASSKMGQGNTEAFF
TRBJ2-4 NA TRBV5-1 NA TGCGCCAGCAGCCCTAGTTTAGCCAAAAACATTCAGTACTTC CASSPSLAKNIQYF
TRBJ2-1 NA TRBV7-9 TRBD1 TGTGCCAGCAGCTTGGGGACAGGGTTCTCCTACAATGAGCAGTTCTTC CASSLGTGFSYNEQFF
TRBJ1-1 NA TRBV6-5 NA TGTGCCAGCAGTTGGTTATTCGGGTTCATGAACACTGAAGCTTTCTTT CASSWLFGFMNTEAFF
TRBJ2-1 NA TRBV11-3 NA TGTGCCAGCAGCTTAAGAGTAGCCGGCTACAATGAGCAGTTCTTC CASSLRVAGYNEQFF
TRBJ2-3 NA TRBV5-1 NA TGCGCCAGCAGGTCGGGGGGCACGACAGATACGCAGTATTTT CASRSGGTTDTQYF
TRBJ2-3 NA TRBV7-2 TRBD2 TGTGCCAGCAGCTTCTCTAGCGGAGATACGCAGTATTTT CASSFSSGDTQYF
TRBJ1-2 NA TRBV29-1 TRBD1 TGCAGCGTTCGACAGGGTGGTGGCTACACCTTC CSVRQGGGYTF
TRBJ2-2 few TRBV18 TRBD1 TGTGCCAGCTCACAGGCCGGGACAGTGAACACCGGGGAGCTGTTTTTT CASSQAGTVNTGELFF
TRBJ2-2 NA TRBV6-1 TRBD1 TGTGCCAGCAGTTCGTGGACAGGGTGGACCGGGGAGCTGTTTTTT CASSSWTGWTGELFF